This T cell receptor beta chain was recovered during a study of T cells in localized non-small cell lung cancer. General study findings and limits: A median of about 60 of the top 100 tumor clones appeared in adjacent lung, which was paired and uninvolved.

The CDR3 runs to 14 residues. V was trimmed by 0 bases and J by 6 bases, leaving 11 bases between them. Germline V gene data show CDR1 as MNHNS and CDR2 as SASEGT. For this clone: Its matching antigen is unknown.

Data came from immunoSEQ multiplex PCR; TCRdb stores just in-frame clones and leaves some out. The table lists 35,000 to 40,000 clones, more than 90% of them singletons. Sequenced material: peripheral blood, taken before any cancer treatment. The chain employs TRBV6-1 and TRBJ2-5; the D is unclear. The sequence was obtained from a female donor aged 60 or older with stage I lung adenocarcinoma. DNA for the CDR3: TGTGCCAGCAGTGAAGCCTACCTAAGGAAGACCCAGTACTTC. Translated, it gives CASSEAYLRKTQYF.